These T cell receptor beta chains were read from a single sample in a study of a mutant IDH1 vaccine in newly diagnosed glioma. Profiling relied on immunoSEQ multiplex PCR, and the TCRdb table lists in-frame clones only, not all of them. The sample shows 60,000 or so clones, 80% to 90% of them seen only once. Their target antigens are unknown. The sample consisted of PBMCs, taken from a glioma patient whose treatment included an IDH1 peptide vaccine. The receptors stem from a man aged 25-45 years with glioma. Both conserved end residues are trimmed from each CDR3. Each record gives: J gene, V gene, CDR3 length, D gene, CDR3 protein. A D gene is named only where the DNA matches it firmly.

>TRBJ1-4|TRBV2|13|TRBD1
ASNRLQGTNEKLF
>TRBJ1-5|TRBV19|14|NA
ASSIEGEGVGEPQH
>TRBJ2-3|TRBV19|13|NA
ASSIPASRTDTQY
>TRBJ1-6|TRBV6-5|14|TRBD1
ASSYGIQGRGSPLH
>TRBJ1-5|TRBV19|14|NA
ASSIITRGSNQPQH
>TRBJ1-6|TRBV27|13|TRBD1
ASSGQGSYNSPLH
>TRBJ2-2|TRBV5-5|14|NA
ASSRRPGTNTGELF
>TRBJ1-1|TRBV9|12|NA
ASSAKEGYTEAF
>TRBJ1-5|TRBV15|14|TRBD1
ATSRGTGGRNQPQH
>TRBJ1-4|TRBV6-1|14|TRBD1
ASSGQGTPTNEKLF
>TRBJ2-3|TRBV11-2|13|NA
ASSSLAGSTDTQY
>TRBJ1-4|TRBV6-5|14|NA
ASSYFEGSTNEKLF
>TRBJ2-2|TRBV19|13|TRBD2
ASSPPQRGTGELF
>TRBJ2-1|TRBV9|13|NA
ASSGGRTYYNEQF
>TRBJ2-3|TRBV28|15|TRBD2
ASSSHPGGGNTDTQY
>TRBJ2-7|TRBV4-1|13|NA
ASSQGQAIIYEQY
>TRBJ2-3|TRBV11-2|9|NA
ASVDTDTQY
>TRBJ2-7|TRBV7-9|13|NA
ASSLVSGSSYEQY
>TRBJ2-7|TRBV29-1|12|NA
SVGGTLRRGEQY
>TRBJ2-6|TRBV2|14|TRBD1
ASDRGLSSGANVLT
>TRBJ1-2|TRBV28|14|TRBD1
ASSWDRGRLSRGYT
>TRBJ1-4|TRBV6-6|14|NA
ASSRTSGRMGEKLF
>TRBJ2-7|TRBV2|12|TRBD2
ASRRGGFTYEQY
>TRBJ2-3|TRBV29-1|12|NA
SVEEGPLSDTQY
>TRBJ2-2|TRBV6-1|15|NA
ASSELGMGRSFGELF
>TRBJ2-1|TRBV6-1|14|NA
ASSEYIRSVANEQF
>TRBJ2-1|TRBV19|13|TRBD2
ASSLGLAFYNEQF
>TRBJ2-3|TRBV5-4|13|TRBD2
ASSSPSGGTDTQY
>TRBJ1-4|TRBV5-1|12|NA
ASSSDSHNQKLF
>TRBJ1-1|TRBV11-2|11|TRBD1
ASSSQGATEAF
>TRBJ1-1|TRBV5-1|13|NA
ASRRIGGQNTEAF
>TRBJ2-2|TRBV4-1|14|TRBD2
ASSHPSGGDTGELF
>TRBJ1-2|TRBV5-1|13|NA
ASSSFPGRSTGYT
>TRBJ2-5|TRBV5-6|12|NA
ASSSGTRQETQY
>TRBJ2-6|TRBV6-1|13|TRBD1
ASRTGGSGANVLT
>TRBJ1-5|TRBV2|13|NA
ASSGSAAINQPQH
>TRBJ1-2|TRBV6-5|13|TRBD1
ASSYSSGQGSGYT
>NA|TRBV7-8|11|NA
ASSLPGSYEQY
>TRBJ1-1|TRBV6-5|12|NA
ASSYGDKNTEAF
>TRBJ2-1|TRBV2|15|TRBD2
ASSEARTSSSYNEQF
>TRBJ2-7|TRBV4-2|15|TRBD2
ASSQDPGGGASYEQY
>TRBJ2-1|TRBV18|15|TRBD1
ASSPIRGQGPDSEQF
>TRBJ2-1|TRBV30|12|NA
AWSTWGAYNEQF
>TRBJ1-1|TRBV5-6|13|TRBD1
ASSSPDRLNTEAF